This is a list of T cell receptor beta chains from one sample in a study of T-cell memory formation after mild COVID-19. Each CDR3 protein gets one entry after TCRdb re-called the 5' RACE reads with MiXCR. Among under 50,000 distinct CDR3 sequences, 25% to 35% were seen once, and the ten largest hold 40% to 50%. Sequencing was done on a sample of PBMCs or a T cell subset sorted from them (not recorded which). These receptors were taken from a man aged 18 to 29 who had mild COVID-19 (a few samples of this study predate the infection). Cell type and time point are not known. Both conserved end residues are part of each CDR3. The order of the fields is V gene, CDR3 protein.

TRBV29-1 | CSVASGSDNEQFF
TRBV9 | CASSVGILPGHEQFF
TRBV20-1 | CSAPSHRTVNTEAFF
TRBV20-1 | CSASLWGTRRETQYF
TRBV29-1 | CSVVVLTQYF
TRBV7-9 | CASSLAGSVTGELFF
TRBV12-3/TRBV12-4 | CASSLTGTGYREQYF
TRBV27 | CASQGATEAFF
TRBV29-1 | CSVEGTVPSETQYF
TRBV12-3/TRBV12-4 | CASSFSGSLNTEAFF
TRBV7-2 | CASSLPRDNPEETQYF
TRBV29-1 | CSAYRGRQETQYF
TRBV4-2 | CASSPGQGLTYEQYF
TRBV6-5 | CASSYSETQYF
TRBV13 | CASSLSDRVAFF
TRBV11-2 | CASSLEFGLATPPYF
TRBV3-1 | CASSPWGDETQYF
TRBV29-1 | CSVEDRQGWGYTF
TRBV9 | CASSVDSVGPNYGYTF
TRBV5-1 | CASSGAKGSDEKLFF
TRBV6-1 | CASRYLTGNSPLHF
TRBV7-9 | CASSLATWGFGELFF
TRBV10-3 | CAISELGPGTETKYF
TRBV11-2 | CASSSRTERNTEAFF
TRBV9 | CASSSTGGNTEAFF
TRBV5-1 | CASSFGQSGRTEAFF
TRBV4-1 | CASSQGPAGTSTDTQYF
TRBV7-8 | CASTTGRETQYF
TRBV7-7 | CASTAGLAGDTQYF
TRBV27 | CASSLGLAGDNEQFF
TRBV4-2 | CASSQEASGQGLQETQYF
TRBV29-1 | CSVDRTGELFF
TRBV4-1 | CASSQDISGNYGYTF
TRBV11-2 | CASSFSGGANTGELFF
TRBV6-6 | CASSYSRQGYQETQYF
TRBV19 | CASSLRGSAVYEQYF
TRBV18 | CASSPGTSGGSYNEQFF
TRBV9 | CASSAPGPTNYGYTF
TRBV6-4 | CASSDSPGQGAESYTF
TRBV7-8 | CASSSRSSGLQETQYF
TRBV6-1 | CASSERVAGGPDEQFF
TRBV12-3/TRBV12-4 | CASSTGGTYEQYF
TRBV6-2/TRBV6-3 | CASSPPWDYQETQYF
TRBV6-6 | CASKRVVDVSEAFF
TRBV11-2 | CASSSLKDSIRNTEAFF
TRBV4-3 | CASSQPPSGGEDEQFF
TRBV5-1 | CASSDGLAGFQETQYF
TRBV24-1 | CATALGTAWDTQYF
TRBV29-1 | CSVEEGETGDTGELFF
TRBV20-1 | CSASRQAPGYTF